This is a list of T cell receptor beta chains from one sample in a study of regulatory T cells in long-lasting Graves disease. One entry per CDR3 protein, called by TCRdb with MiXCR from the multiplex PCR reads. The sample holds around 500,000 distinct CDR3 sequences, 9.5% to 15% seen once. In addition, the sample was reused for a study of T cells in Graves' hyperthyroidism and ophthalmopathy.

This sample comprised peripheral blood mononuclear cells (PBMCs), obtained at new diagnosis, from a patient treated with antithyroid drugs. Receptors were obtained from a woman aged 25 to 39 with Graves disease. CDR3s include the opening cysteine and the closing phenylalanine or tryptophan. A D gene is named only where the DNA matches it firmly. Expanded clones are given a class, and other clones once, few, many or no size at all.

TGTGCCTGGAGTTTCCGGGACAGGGGAATGAACACTGAAGCTTTCTTT	CAWSFRDRGMNTEAFF	many	TRBD1	TRBV30	TRBJ1-1
TGTGCCAGCGGGAAACACTACTCGAACACTGAAGCTTTCTTT	CASGKHYSNTEAFF	-	-	TRBV12-3/TRBV12-4	TRBJ1-1
TGTGCCAGCCGGAAGAGACTGACTAATGAAAAACTGTTTTTT	CASRKRLTNEKLFF	few	-	TRBV2	TRBJ1-4
TGTGCCAGCATCAGCGACAGGGGGCTTGATCAGCCCCAGCATTTT	CASISDRGLDQPQHF	-	TRBD1	TRBV28	TRBJ1-5
TGTGCCAGCAGCTTCCCGGGATCCGAGCAGTACTTC	CASSFPGSEQYF	-	-	TRBV7-9	TRBJ2-7
TGTGCCAGCAGTGGAATCTCCCAGGGAAAGGCCTACGAGCAGTACTTC	CASSGISQGKAYEQYF	many	-	TRBV6-1	TRBJ2-7
TGTGCCAGCAGTGGTCCGGGACGGCCTGATTCACCCCTCCACTTT	CASSGPGRPDSPLHF	many	-	TRBV2	TRBJ1-6
TGCGCCAGCAGCTTGGTCGGGACAGGGAGCTCGGGGACCCAGTACTTC	CASSLVGTGSSGTQYF	few	TRBD1	TRBV5-1	TRBJ2-5
TGTGCCAGCAGCCAAGATGCGATAGGAAGCCATTCATACGAGCAGTACTTC	CASSQDAIGSHSYEQYF	-	-	TRBV14	TRBJ2-7
TGTGCCAGTTCAATGAACACCGGGGAGCTGTTTTTT	CASSMNTGELFF	-	-	TRBV19	TRBJ2-2
TGTGCCAGCAGTTACCGGGGACCAATGCACACTGAAGCTTTCTTT	CASSYRGPMHTEAFF	many	-	TRBV6-5	TRBJ1-1
TGTGCCAGCTCACCGGATGCGGCAGCCTACGAGCAGTACTTC	CASSPDAAAYEQYF	many	-	TRBV18	TRBJ2-7
TGCAGTGCTAGAGTACAGGGCAGCTATGGCTACACCTTC	CSARVQGSYGYTF	few	-	TRBV20-1	TRBJ1-2
TGTGCCAGCAGAAGTCGGGACAGGCGGAATGAAAAACTGTTTTTT	CASRSRDRRNEKLFF	-	TRBD1	TRBV6-1	TRBJ1-4
TGTGCCAGCAGCTTATCCCATGGTGGTGAGCAGTTCTTC	CASSLSHGGEQFF	-	-	TRBV11-2	TRBJ2-1
TGTGCCAGCAGTTATAACAGGGGAGCTAACTATGGCTACACCTTC	CASSYNRGANYGYTF	-	TRBD1	TRBV28	TRBJ1-2
TGTGCCAGCAGTTCCACCGGGACAGGCAACCAAGAGACCCAGTACTTC	CASSSTGTGNQETQYF	many	TRBD1	TRBV28	TRBJ2-5
TGTGCCAGCAGCTCACCGGGACTTTCGGAGACCCAGTACTTC	CASSSPGLSETQYF	-	-	TRBV11-2	TRBJ2-5
TGCGCCAGCAGTGAGGGCTTGAGGGTCTATGGCTACACCTTC	CASSEGLRVYGYTF	many	-	TRBV10-2	TRBJ1-2
TGCAGTGCCCGACAGGGAGGGACCGGGGAGGACGAGCAGTACTTC	CSARQGGTGEDEQYF	-	-	TRBV20-1	TRBJ2-7
TGTGCCAGCAGTGCGGGACTAGCGCATGATGGGGATGAGCAGTTCTTC	CASSAGLAHDGDEQFF	many	TRBD2	TRBV2	TRBJ2-1
TGTGCCAGCAGCGTAGAATCCGGGAGCTCCTACAATGAGCAGTTCTTC	CASSVESGSSYNEQFF	many	-	TRBV9	TRBJ2-1
TGTGCCTGGCGCAAGGGGGTTATGAACTATGGCTACACCTTC	CAWRKGVMNYGYTF	many	-	TRBV30	TRBJ1-2
TGTGCCAGCAGCACCCCCAATAGCGGGAGCTACGAGCAGTACTTC	CASSTPNSGSYEQYF	-	TRBD2	TRBV28	TRBJ2-7
TGTGCCACCAGTAGAGCAGCATACAATGAGCAGTTCTTC	CATSRAAYNEQFF	-	-	TRBV24-1	TRBJ2-1
TGTGCCACCAGCAGATGGAGGGACCCCCAGCATTTT	CATSRWRDPQHF	few	-	TRBV15	TRBJ1-5
TGTGCCAGCAGTTTATGGCCCGGGCTAGCGGGGGCATCCTACGAGCAGTACTTC	CASSLWPGLAGASYEQYF	-	TRBD2	TRBV28	TRBJ2-7
TGTGCCAGCAGTTTATCCGGCTATTATCAAGAGACCCAGTACTTC	CASSLSGYYQETQYF	many	-	TRBV28	TRBJ2-5
TGCGCCAGCAGCCAAGACGGGACAGGGTTTAACAATGAGCAGTTCTTC	CASSQDGTGFNNEQFF	-	TRBD1	TRBV4-1	TRBJ2-1
TGTGCCAGCAGGCCCCCCCCGGGCCTCTCCGATATCCTCTTC	CASRPPPGLSDILF	many	-	TRBV11-2	TRBJ2-1
TGCAGTGCTAGTTTGTCTAGCGGAAAGTATTTT	CSASLSSGKYF	many	TRBD2	TRBV20-1	TRBJ2-3
TGTGCGAACAGGGATAAGGGGACCGGGGAGCTGTTTTTT	CANRDKGTGELFF	-	-	TRBV28	TRBJ2-2
TGTGCCAGCAGCTTATTGGCAGCGGGAGGAGAGGATGAGCAGTTCTTC	CASSLLAAGGEDEQFF	many	TRBD2	TRBV7-9	TRBJ2-1
TGTGCCAGCAGCCGCTCTTATGGCTACACCTTC	CASSRSYGYTF	many	-	TRBV12-3/TRBV12-4	TRBJ1-2
TGTGCCAGCAGTGAAATAGGCAGGGTGGCCACTGAAGCTTTCTTT	CASSEIGRVATEAFF	many	-	TRBV6-1	TRBJ1-1
TGCAGCGTTCGGTCGGGACAGGTGATTCTGACAGATACGCAGTATTTT	CSVRSGQVILTDTQYF	many	TRBD1	TRBV29-1	TRBJ2-3
TGTGCCAGCAGTCACGTACCGGACACTGAAGCTTTCTTT	CASSHVPDTEAFF	many	-	TRBV6-1	TRBJ1-1
TGTGCCAGCAGTTTATTGCCAGTGTATAGCAATCAGCCCCAGCATTTT	CASSLLPVYSNQPQHF	many	-	TRBV27	TRBJ1-5
TGTGCCATCGGCTGGACAGGGGGCCACGGGGAGCTGTTTTTT	CAIGWTGGHGELFF	many	TRBD1	TRBV10-3	TRBJ2-2
TGTGCCAGCAGTTTACTCCGGGACACAAGGGGTGAAAAACTGTTTTTT	CASSLLRDTRGEKLFF	many	-	TRBV28	TRBJ1-4
TGCGCCAGCAGCCAAGAGGTGGGGCGGGACACTGAAGCTTTCTTT	CASSQEVGRDTEAFF	-	-	TRBV4-3	TRBJ1-1